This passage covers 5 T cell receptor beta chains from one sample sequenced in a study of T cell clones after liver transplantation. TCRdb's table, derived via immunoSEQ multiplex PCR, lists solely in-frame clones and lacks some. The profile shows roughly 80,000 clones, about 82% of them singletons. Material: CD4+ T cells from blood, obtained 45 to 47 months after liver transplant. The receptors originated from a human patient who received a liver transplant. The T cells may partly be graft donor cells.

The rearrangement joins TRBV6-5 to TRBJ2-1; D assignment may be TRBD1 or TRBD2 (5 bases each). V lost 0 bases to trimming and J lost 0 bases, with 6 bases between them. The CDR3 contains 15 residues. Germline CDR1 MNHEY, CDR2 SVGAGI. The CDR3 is CASSYSGTSYNEQFF. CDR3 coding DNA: TGTGCCAGCAGTTACTCTGGGACCTCCTACAATGAGCAGTTCTTC.

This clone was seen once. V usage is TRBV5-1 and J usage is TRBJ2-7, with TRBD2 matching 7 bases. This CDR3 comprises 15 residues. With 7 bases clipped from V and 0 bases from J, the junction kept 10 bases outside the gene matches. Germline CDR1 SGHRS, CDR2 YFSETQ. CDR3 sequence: CASAYSSGISYEQYF. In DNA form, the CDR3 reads TGCGCCAGCGCCTACTCTAGCGGTATCTCCTACGAGCAGTACTTC.

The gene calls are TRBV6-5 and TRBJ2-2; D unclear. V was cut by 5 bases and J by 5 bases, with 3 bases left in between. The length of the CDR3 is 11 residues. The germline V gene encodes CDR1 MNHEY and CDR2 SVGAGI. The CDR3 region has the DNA TGTGCCAGCAGTCGAACCGGGGAGCTGTTTTTT. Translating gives CASSRTGELFF.

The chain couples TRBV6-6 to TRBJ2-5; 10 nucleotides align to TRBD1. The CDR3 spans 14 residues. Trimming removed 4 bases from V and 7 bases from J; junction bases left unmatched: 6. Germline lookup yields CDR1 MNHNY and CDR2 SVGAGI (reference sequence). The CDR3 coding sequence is TGTGCCAGCAGTTCCGGACAGGGGGTGATGACCCAGTACTTC. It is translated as CASSSGQGVMTQYF.

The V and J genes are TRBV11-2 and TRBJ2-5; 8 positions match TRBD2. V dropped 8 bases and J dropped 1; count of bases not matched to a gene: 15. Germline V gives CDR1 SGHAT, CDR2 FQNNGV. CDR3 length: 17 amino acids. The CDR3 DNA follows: TGTGCCAGCTCTACCGGGGCTAGCGGGCAGCTCCAAGAGACCCAGTACTTC. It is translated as CASSTGASGQLQETQYF.